Listed below are T cell receptor beta chains from one sample, sequenced in a study of regulatory T cells in long-lasting Graves disease. TCRdb called the multiplex PCR reads again in MiXCR, with one record for every CDR3 protein. The sample has 550,000 to 650,000 distinct CDR3 sequences, roughly a sixth seen once. This sample was also put to use in a study of T cells in Graves' hyperthyroidism and ophthalmopathy.

The source material was peripheral blood mononuclear cells (PBMCs), sampled at new diagnosis, from a patient treated with antithyroid drugs. These receptors originate from a man between 18 and 29 years old with Graves disease. Both conserved end residues are part of each CDR3. Fields, in order: V gene, J gene, clone size, D gene, CDR3 protein, CDR3 DNA. D genes are given only for firm matches. Clone size is given for some rows only: seen once, a few or many times, or a class if the clone is expanded.

>TRBV4-1|TRBJ1-1|NA|NA
CASSHRGENTEAFF
TGCGCCAGCAGCCACCGCGGAGAGAACACTGAAGCTTTCTTT
>TRBV6-1|TRBJ2-7|NA|TRBD2
CASSLSGDTYEQYF
TGTGCCAGCAGCCTTAGCGGGGACACCTACGAGCAGTACTTC
>TRBV20-1|TRBJ2-7|NA|NA
CSAREGGAHEQYF
TGCAGTGCTAGGGAGGGGGGGGCTCACGAGCAGTACTTC
>TRBV4-2|TRBJ2-3|NA|TRBD2
CASSQGPSGNTDTQYF
TGTGCCAGCAGCCAAGGGCCTAGCGGGAACACAGATACGCAGTATTTT
>TRBV20-1|TRBJ1-2|few|NA
CSAKPGGSAGYTF
TGCAGTGCTAAGCCGGGGGGTTCGGCTGGCTACACCTTC
>TRBV12-3/TRBV12-4|TRBJ2-3|many|NA
CASSRRDLRGWFDTQYF
TGTGCCAGCAGCCGTCGGGACCTTAGGGGATGGTTCGATACGCAGTATTTT
>TRBV27|TRBJ2-5|few|NA
CASSFSLGYQETQYF
TGTGCCAGCAGTTTTTCTCTAGGGTACCAAGAGACCCAGTACTTC
>TRBV19|TRBJ2-7|NA|NA
CASSISSTVPSYEQYF
TGTGCCAGTAGTATTTCCAGCACAGTACCATCCTACGAGCAGTACTTC
>TRBV30|TRBJ2-4|many|NA
CAWSVSAYVDIQYF
TGTGCCTGGAGTGTAAGCGCGTATGTGGACATTCAGTACTTC
>TRBV5-1|TRBJ1-4|NA|NA
CASSSAGDNNEKLFF
TGCGCCAGCAGCTCAGCCGGGGACAATAATGAAAAACTGTTTTTT
>TRBV29-1|TRBJ2-5|many|NA
CSARGARQETQYF
TGCAGCGCCCGGGGGGCTAGGCAAGAGACCCAGTACTTC
>TRBV10-1|TRBJ2-7|NA|TRBD1
CATYRGHSRAWYEQYF
TGCGCCACCTACAGGGGACACTCTCGTGCATGGTACGAGCAGTACTTC
>TRBV2|TRBJ1-2|many|NA
CAWRVGGYTF
TGTGCCTGGCGGGTTGGTGGCTACACCTTC
>TRBV15|TRBJ1-2|few|NA
CATSRDLPGNYGYTF
TGTGCCACCAGCAGAGATTTGCCGGGAAACTATGGCTACACCTTC
>TRBV2|TRBJ2-7|many|NA
CASRLASSYEQYF
TGTGCCAGCCGGCTGGCGAGCTCCTACGAGCAGTACTTC
>TRBV2|TRBJ1-1|many|NA
CASSGATRRTEAFF
TGTGCCAGCAGCGGAGCGACACGGCGCACTGAAGCTTTCTTT
>TRBV12-3/TRBV12-4|TRBJ2-1|few|TRBD1
CASSPAGTGGSNEQFF
TGTGCCAGCAGTCCCGCCGGGACAGGGGGCTCGAATGAGCAGTTCTTC
>TRBV6-2/TRBV6-3|TRBJ1-1|NA|NA
CASSYSKLGVRAEAFF
TGTGCCAGCAGTTACTCGAAGTTAGGGGTACGCGCTGAAGCTTTCTTT
>TRBV5-1|TRBJ2-3|many|TRBD2
CASSAGLAESTDTQYF
TGCGCCAGCAGCGCTGGACTAGCGGAAAGCACAGATACGCAGTATTTT
>TRBV28|TRBJ1-1|many|NA
CASSASWTDEAFF
TGTGCCAGCAGTGCGTCCTGGACGGACGAAGCTTTCTTT
>TRBV11-2|TRBJ2-7|many|NA
CASQPPGLWSYEQYF
TGTGCCAGCCAGCCCCCCGGACTCTGGTCCTACGAGCAGTACTTC
>TRBV12-3/TRBV12-4|TRBJ2-3|many|TRBD2
CASTLAGETDTQYF
TGTGCCAGCACCCTAGCGGGAGAAACGGATACGCAGTATTTT
>TRBV5-1|TRBJ2-7|many|NA
CASSSGQFDYEQYF
TGCGCCAGCAGCTCCGGACAGTTTGACTACGAGCAGTACTTC
>TRBV5-1|TRBJ2-7|many|TRBD2
CASSGGRGVDEQYF
TGCGCCAGCAGCGGCGGGAGGGGTGTTGACGAGCAGTACTTC
>TRBV4-2|TRBJ2-2|NA|NA
CASSQEEEPARTGELFF
TGTGCCAGCAGCCAAGAGGAAGAACCAGCAAGGACCGGGGAGCTGTTTTTT
>TRBV3-1|TRBJ2-7|NA|NA
CASSQGPGNYEQYF
TGTGCCAGCAGCCAAGGTCCAGGAAACTACGAGCAGTACTTC
>TRBV11-3|TRBJ2-7|few|NA
CASSPGYGRIYEQYF
TGTGCCAGCAGCCCAGGATACGGGAGAATTTACGAGCAGTACTTC
>TRBV20-1|TRBJ1-4|NA|TRBD1
CSARDGTGGGKLFF
TGCAGTGCTAGGGATGGGACAGGGGGGGGAAAACTGTTTTTT
>TRBV6-1|TRBJ2-5|few|TRBD2
CASIGRPSGRFVGETQYF
TGTGCCAGCATAGGACGGCCTAGCGGGAGGTTCGTTGGAGAGACCCAGTACTTC
>TRBV7-9|TRBJ2-3|many|NA
CASSLAVGTDTQYF
TGTGCCAGCAGCTTAGCGGTCGGAACAGATACGCAGTATTTT
>TRBV7-9|TRBJ2-7|many|TRBD1
CASSDRDRGHEQYF
TGTGCCAGCAGCGACAGAGACAGGGGCCACGAGCAGTACTTC
>TRBV30|TRBJ1-5|NA|NA
CAWSVGADQPQHF
TGTGCCTGGAGTGTAGGGGCCGATCAGCCCCAGCATTTT
>TRBV11-2|TRBJ2-3|many|TRBD1
CASSQTGGSLTPFTDTQYF
TGTGCCAGCAGCCAGACAGGGGGCAGTCTGACTCCTTTCACAGATACGCAGTATTTT
>TRBV4-2|TRBJ2-2|NA|TRBD1
CASSQATGGFTGELFF
TGTGCCAGCAGCCAAGCGACAGGGGGGTTTACCGGGGAGCTGTTTTTT
>TRBV27|TRBJ2-3|many|NA
CASSTARRSTDTQYF
TGTGCCAGCAGTACCGCGAGGCGGAGCACAGATACGCAGTATTTT
>TRBV7-9|TRBJ2-7|NA|NA
CASTPRTGYEQYF
TGTGCCAGCACCCCTAGAACGGGATACGAGCAGTACTTC
>TRBV9|TRBJ2-7|NA|TRBD1
CASSAGTGDEQYF
TGTGCCAGCAGCGCCGGGACAGGGGACGAGCAGTACTTC
>TRBV27|TRBJ2-3|many|NA
CASSDRFTDTQYF
TGTGCCAGCTCTGACAGGTTCACAGATACGCAGTATTTT
>TRBV12-3/TRBV12-4|TRBJ1-3|many|NA
CASSPGFSGNTIYF
TGTGCCAGCAGCCCGGGATTCTCTGGAAACACCATATATTTT
>TRBV20-1|TRBJ2-7|few|TRBD1
CSAAYRGLYEQYF
TGCAGTGCCGCATACAGGGGGCTTTACGAGCAGTACTTC
>TRBV20-1|TRBJ1-5|many|NA
CSAGGIHSNQPQHF
TGCAGTGCTGGGGGGATACATAGCAATCAGCCCCAGCATTTT
>TRBV5-4|TRBJ2-7|NA|NA
CASSSGTGYTYEQYF
TGTGCCAGCAGTTCGGGAACAGGGTATACCTACGAGCAGTACTTC
>TRBV7-9|TRBJ2-7|NA|NA
CASSLESTGLISYEQYF
TGTGCCAGCAGCTTAGAATCTACAGGTCTGATCTCCTACGAGCAGTACTTC
>TRBV28|TRBJ2-1|NA|TRBD2
CASSSNALAGVAREQFF
TGTGCCAGCAGTTCTAACGCCTTAGCGGGAGTAGCGCGTGAGCAGTTCTTC
>TRBV5-1|TRBJ1-5|NA|NA
CASSLAPRQPQHF
TGCGCCAGCAGCTTGGCCCCGAGGCAGCCCCAGCATTTT
>TRBV5-1|TRBJ1-6|NA|NA
CASRAGNSPLHF
TGCGCCAGCCGCGCAGGGAATTCACCCCTCCACTTT
>TRBV6-1|TRBJ2-3|many|NA
CASSETGTDTQYF
TGTGCCAGCAGTGAAACCGGCACGGATACGCAGTATTTT
>TRBV9|TRBJ2-3|NA|NA
CASSGRDEVDTQYF
TGTGCCAGCTCGGGGCGGGACGAGGTAGATACGCAGTATTTT
>TRBV10-3|TRBJ2-1|once|TRBD2
CAISGLAGGPGYNEQFF
TGTGCCATCAGCGGACTAGCGGGAGGGCCTGGATACAATGAGCAGTTCTTC
>TRBV15|TRBJ1-3|NA|NA
CATSSDTLDSGNTIYF
TGTGCCACCAGCAGTGACACCCTTGACAGCGGAAACACCATATATTTT
>TRBV20-1|TRBJ2-5|many|NA
CSARDEETQYF
TGCAGTGCTAGAGACGAAGAGACCCAGTACTTC
>TRBV7-8|TRBJ2-7|few|NA
CASSLIREGTHEQYF
TGTGCCAGCAGCTTGATCAGGGAAGGGACCCACGAGCAGTACTTC
>TRBV7-9|TRBJ2-5|NA|NA
CASSLAGVGKTQYF
TGTGCCAGCAGCTTAGCGGGCGTCGGGAAGACCCAGTACTTC
>TRBV9|TRBJ2-1|NA|NA
CASSDGHEQFF
TGTGCCAGCAGCGATGGGCATGAGCAGTTCTTC
>TRBV7-6|TRBJ2-1|NA|NA
CASSLGISRNEQFF
TGTGCCAGCAGCTTAGGGATATCTCGCAATGAGCAGTTCTTC
>TRBV10-1|TRBJ2-3|NA|TRBD2
CASSELAGGPGNTQYF
TGCGCCAGCAGTGAGTTAGCGGGAGGGCCAGGAAATACGCAGTATTTT
>TRBV28|TRBJ1-1|many|NA
CASSLAGINTEAFF
TGTGCCAGCAGCCTAGCGGGTATTAACACTGAAGCTTTCTTT
>TRBV2|TRBJ1-2|many|NA
CASIRNGYGYTF
TGTGCCAGCATACGAAACGGGTATGGCTACACCTTC
>TRBV18|TRBJ1-1|many|NA
CASSPAAQEAFF
TGTGCCAGCTCCCCAGCGGCGCAGGAAGCTTTCTTT
>TRBV12-3/TRBV12-4|TRBJ2-7|many|TRBD1
CASKGQGGTYEQYF
TGTGCCAGCAAGGGACAGGGGGGGACCTACGAGCAGTACTTC